One and the same sample provided the 32 T cell receptor beta chains below, sequenced in a study of T cell clonality in common variable immunodeficiency. Repertoires were generated with immunoSEQ multiplex PCR, while TCRdb's copy carries only in-frame clones and drops some. This sample shows 45,000 to 55,000 clones and no singletons; under 6.5% rests with the ten largest. Specimen: peripheral blood mononuclear cells. The receptors derive from a person aged 18-69 years in good health.

Note on this clone: A much larger clone differs by one base, so this may be a read error. CDR3 sequence: CAGSPQGPLTDTQYF. The CDR3 DNA, read in part, is TGTGCCGGCTCACCACAGGGGCCCCTCACAGATACG. The V and J genes are TRBV18 and TRBJ2-3; 7 bases agree with TRBD1. The read is 3 residues too short to cover the CDR3 end, so that end is filled in from the germline J gene. The germline V gene has CDR1 KGHSH and CDR2 LQKENI. The CDR3 totals 15 residues.

This clone is medium-sized (0.01 to 0.1%) in the sample. With the read ending 3 residues before the CDR3 end, the germline J gene is used to fill in that end. The chain combines TRBV6-2 or TRBV6-3 with TRBJ2-7; the D gene is possibly TRBD1 (6 bases). Trimming cost V 4 bases and J 2 bases, with 18 bases left between them. Per germline, CDR1 MNHEY and CDR2 SVGEGT. There are 16 residues in the CDR3. The DNA read from the CDR3 is TGTGCCAGCAGTTCGTTCCCGACAGGCCTAACCTACGAG. Protein: CASSSFPTGLTYE. The entire CDR3 protein reads CASSSFPTGLTYEQYF.

This clone showed up many times. The DNA ends 3 residues before the CDR3 does, and the rest of the CDR3 is filled in from the germline J gene. The J gene is TRBJ1-4, the V gene TRBV6-1, with D possibly matching TRBD1 (6 bases). Germline V CDR1 and CDR2: MNHNS, SASEGT. CDR3 length equals 15 residues. V lost 2 bases to trimming and J lost 4 bases, with 11 bases between them. The CDR3 loop is CASSEMQGRNEKLFF. The covered CDR3 bases are TGTGCCAGCAGTGAAATGCAGGGGCGTAATGAAAAA.

This clone appeared many times. The read gets to within 3 residues of the CDR3 end, and the germline J gene fills in the rest. The sample has other DNA sequences that encode this CDR3 too. The rearrangement joins TRBV12-3 or TRBV12-4 to TRBJ2-1; TRBD2 might be the D (5 bases). V lost 1 base to trimming and J lost 0 bases, with 16 bases between them. CDR3 length: 18 amino acids. CDR3 in amino acids: CASSLVSLAGSSYNEQFF. The sequenced CDR3 bases are TGTGCCAGCAGTTTAGTTTCGCTGGCGGGTTCCTCCTACAATGAG.

This clone was detected many times. Sequencing ends 3 residues short of the CDR3 end; the germline J gene provides the rest. The J gene is TRBJ1-2, the V gene TRBV29-1; D is undetermined. V gave up 4 bases and J gave up 6 bases, with 12 bases separating them. The germline CDR1 and CDR2 sequences are SQVTM and ANQGSEA. The CDR3 has 12 residues. CDR3 amino acids: CSVGPIRHGYTF. The sequenced CDR3 bases are TGCAGCGTTGGGCCCATAAGGCATGGC.

This clone was counted many times. The CDR3 extends 3 residues past the end of the read, so its final part is completed from the germline J gene. V gene TRBV10-3 combines with J gene TRBJ1-5, with D tentatively TRBD1 (6 bases). The CDR3 has 13 amino acids. The germline V and J ends were trimmed by 6 bases and 5 bases, with 11 bases remaining between them. In germline, CDR1 is ENHRY, CDR2 SYGVKD. CDR3 DNA, as far as it was read: TGTGCCATCAGCGGACAGAAGGATCAGCCC. Amino acid sequence: CAISGQKDQP. The entire CDR3 protein is CAISGQKDQPQHF.

This clone occurred a few times. The observed sequence ends 3 residues before the CDR3 terminus, with the missing tail filled in from the germline J gene. This sequence joins TRBV2 and TRBJ1-6; no clear D gene. Trimming took off 1 base at V and 3 bases at J, with 7 bases between the two ends. Germline loops: CDR1 SNHLY, CDR2 FYNNEI. This CDR3 spans 15 amino acids. Here the CDR3 reads CASSEDANYNSPLHF. The CDR3 DNA, read in part, is TGTGCCAGCAGTGAAGATGCTAACTATAATTCACCC.

This clone was observed at least ten times. CDR3 DNA, as far as it was read: TGTGCCAGCAGTGACTCTTTAGCGGGAGCCGGGGAG. This encodes CASSDSLAGAGE. The full CDR3 protein is CASSDSLAGAGELFF. This chain uses TRBV6-4 with TRBJ2-2, with 9 bases identical to TRBD2. The CDR3 is cut off 3 residues early in the read; its end comes from the germline J gene. The germline V gene encodes CDR1 MRHNA and CDR2 SNTAGT. CDR3 length: 15 amino acids. V gave up 0 bases and J gave up 6 bases; unmatched junction bases: 2.

This clone was found many times. The sequence runs out 3 residues before the end of the CDR3; the remainder is reconstructed from the germline J gene. The chain recombines TRBV5-1 with TRBJ2-1; D is perhaps TRBD1 (5 bases). Per germline, CDR1 SGHRS and CDR2 YFSETQ. Trimming stripped 0 bases from V and 4 bases from J, with 14 bases between. This CDR3 has 16 amino acids. The CDR3 sequence: CASSLGAGLGYNEQFF. The CDR3 DNA, read in part, is TGCGCCAGCAGCTTGGGGGCAGGGCTGGGGTACAATGAG.

Ten or more counts support this clone. Read sequence stops 3 residues before the CDR3 end, and the germline J gene provides the missing end. The V gene is TRBV28, the J gene TRBJ2-1; 7 positions agree with TRBD2. The CDR3 is made up of 14 amino acids. From germline, CDR1 is MDHEN and CDR2 SYDVKM. Germline trimming cut 3 bases from V and 5 bases from J; bases unmatched to any gene: 4. CDR3 in amino acids: CASSFPSGNNEQFF. The sequenced part of the CDR3 DNA is TGTGCCAGCAGTTTCCCTAGCGGAAACAATGAG.

This clone was seen at least ten times. The read halts 3 residues ahead of the CDR3 end, with the missing end drawn from the germline J gene. The rearrangement uses TRBV7-2 and TRBJ1-5; no firm D call. Germline assignment: CDR1 SGHTA and CDR2 FQGNSA. The CDR3 covers 14 residues. Trimming stripped 5 bases from V and 4 bases from J, with 12 bases between. The part of the CDR3 DNA that was read is TGTGCCAGCAGCCTAGGAGGGTGGAATCAGCCC. It yields the protein CASSLGGWNQP. Given in full, the CDR3 is CASSLGGWNQPQHF.

This clone occurred many times. Sequencing ends 3 residues short of the CDR3 end; the germline J gene provides the rest. This chain joins TRBV19 and TRBJ2-2; D ambiguous. Germline CDR1 and CDR2: LNHDA and SQIVND (reference sequence). The CDR3 runs to 14 residues. V was clipped by 5 bases and J by 2 bases, with 9 bases between them. The CDR3 here is CASSLSLNTGELFF. The sequenced CDR3 bases are TGTGCCAGTAGTCTTTCACTTAACACCGGGGAG.

This clone was seen many times. The CDR3 is cut off 3 residues early in the read; its end comes from the germline J gene. The V call is TRBV7-2, the J call TRBJ2-7; 9 nucleotides align to TRBD1. Germline lookup yields CDR1 SGHTA and CDR2 FQGNSA. V was pared by 6 bases and J by 2 bases, with 5 bases of the junction left unmatched. The CDR3 is 14 amino acids. The CDR3 is CASSLGQGTYEQYF. CDR3 bases read: TGTGCCAGCAGTTTGGGACAGGGTACCTACGAG.

This clone was found many times. The sequenced fragment ends 3 residues before the CDR3 boundary, so the rest is inferred from the germline J gene. The chain combines TRBV9 with TRBJ1-6, with TRBD1 as a possible D gene (5 bases). Trimming removed 4 bases from V and 12 bases from J, with 23 bases in between. This CDR3 comprises 16 residues. Germline V gives CDR1 SGDLS, CDR2 YYNGEE. The CDR3 DNA, read in part, is TGTGCCAGCAGCCAGACGGGAGGGGTACCAAGGGAACCC. Encoded protein: CASSQTGGVPREP. The CDR3 in its entirety is CASSQTGGVPREPLHF.

This clone has a count of ten or more. The observed sequence ends 3 residues before the CDR3 terminus, with the missing tail filled in from the germline J gene. The genes are TRBV28 and TRBJ1-6; D possibly corresponds to TRBD1 (5 bases). Germline CDR1 is MDHEN and CDR2 is SYDVKM. CDR3 length: 19 amino acids. V was pared by 5 bases and J by 0 bases, with 20 bases between. The DNA read from the CDR3 is TGTGCCAGCAGTCCCCCGGGGGGACGGGGCTTCTCCTATAATTCACCC. Protein product: CASSPPGGRGFSYNSP. From start to end, the CDR3 is CASSPPGGRGFSYNSPLHF.

This clone was picked up many times. Read coverage stops 3 residues before the CDR3 terminus; the germline J gene supplies the remainder. This sequence joins TRBV20-1 and TRBJ2-5; D gene ambiguous. The germline V and J ends were trimmed by 7 bases and 2 bases, with 8 bases remaining between them. Germline-derived CDR1 and CDR2 are DFQATT and SNEGSKA (reference sequence). The CDR3 contains 11 residues. The CDR3 here is CSVQNQETQYF. Incomplete CDR3 DNA: TGCAGTGTACAAAATCAAGAGACC.

This clone was counted at least ten times. The CDR3 is cut off 3 residues early in the read; its end comes from the germline J gene. The chain carries TRBV14 and TRBJ1-1, with D possibly matching TRBD1 (6 bases). The germline V gene has CDR1 SGHDN and CDR2 FVKESK. CDR3 length: 13 residues. Trimming left V 6 bases short and J 4 bases short, with 12 bases between. The CDR3 here is CASRAGGGTEAFF. The CDR3 bases that were read are TGTGCCAGCAGGGCGGGGGGCGGCACTGAA. The full variable domain, in which reference TRBV14 and TRBJ1-1 provide the parts outside the CDR3, is EAGVTQFPSHSVIEKGQTVTLRCDPISGHDNLYWYRRVMGKEIKFLLHFVKESKQDESGMPNNRFLAERTGGTYSTLKVQPAELEDSGVYFCASRAGGGTEAFFGQGTRLTVV.

At least ten counts were recorded for this clone. The read finishes 3 residues shy of the CDR3 end, and the germline J gene is used to complete it. The chain recombines TRBV5-1 with TRBJ1-4; D is possibly TRBD1 (6 bases). Trimming took 0 bases from V and 8 from J, leaving 14 bases between them. The CDR3 is made up of 15 amino acids. The germline CDR1 and CDR2 sequences are SGHRS and YFSETQ. CDR3 protein: CASSLEGGLGEKLFF. The CDR3 bases that were read are TGCGCCAGCAGCTTGGAGGGGGGGCTAGGGGAAAAA.

Note on this clone: A much larger clone sits a single nucleotide away, making a read error possible. The sequenced CDR3 bases are TGTGCCAGCGGAATTTTGACAGGGAGAGGTGAAGAA. Protein: CASGILTGRGEE. The CDR3 as a whole reads CASGILTGRGEELFF. This rearrangement joins TRBV2 to TRBJ1-4; 7 positions agree with TRBD1. Coverage ceases 3 residues before the CDR3 finishes, and the germline J gene fills in the end. Looked up from germline, CDR1 is SNHLY and CDR2 is FYNNEI. This CDR3 is built from 15 residues.

This clone was counted at least ten times. The CDR3 extends 3 residues past the end of the read, so its final part is completed from the germline J gene. The genes are TRBV7-9 and TRBJ2-7; D is perhaps TRBD1 (6 bases). The CDR3 has 14 residues. Germline lookup yields CDR1 SEHNR and CDR2 FQNEAQ (reference sequence). V was trimmed by 6 bases and J by 4 bases, leaving 16 bases between them. The sequenced part of the CDR3 DNA is TGTGCCAGCAGTTCGGACAGCCCGCCTTACGAG. This gives the protein CASSSDSPPYE. The full CDR3 protein reads CASSSDSPPYEQYF.

At least ten counts were recorded for this clone. The DNA ends 3 residues before the CDR3 does, and the rest of the CDR3 is filled in from the germline J gene. The rearrangement joins TRBV27 to TRBJ1-3; D gene unclear. V lost 4 bases, J lost 4 bases, and 11 bases lay in between. This CDR3 has 14 amino acids. Looked up from germline, CDR1 is MNHEY and CDR2 is SMNVEV (reference sequence). The covered CDR3 bases are TGTGCCAGCAGTTCTTTACCGACAGGAAACACC. This codes for CASSSLPTGNT. The whole CDR3 region reads CASSSLPTGNTIYF.

At least ten counts were recorded for this clone. The missing CDR3 end, 3 residues past where the read stops, is filled in from the germline J gene. This chain uses TRBV19 with TRBJ2-7; 11 bases map to TRBD2. The CDR3 extends over 15 amino acids. Germline CDR1 reads LNHDA; CDR2 reads SQIVND (reference sequence). V was clipped by 6 bases and J by 3 bases; unmatched bases: 7. The CDR3 bases that were read are TGTGCCAGTAGCCTACTAGCGGGAGTTTACTACGAG. This sequence encodes CASSLLAGVYYE. The whole CDR3 is CASSLLAGVYYEQYF.

This clone was picked up many times. The read comes to an end 3 residues before the CDR3 does, leaving the germline J gene to fill in the end. The chain couples TRBV19 to TRBJ1-1, with D tentatively TRBD1 (5 bases). Germline values: CDR1 LNHDA, CDR2 SQIVND (reference sequence). Trimming removed 7 bases at V and 0 bases at J, with 9 bases between. The CDR3 is 13 amino acids. The CDR3 is CASTGHLNTEAFF. The part of the CDR3 DNA that was read is TGTGCCAGTACTGGACACTTGAACACTGAA.

Only a few counts were recorded for this clone. The CDR3 goes on 3 residues after the read ends, and that part is filled in from the germline J gene. The chain is built from TRBV11-2 and TRBJ1-2; D remains unclear. V lost 3 bases and J 2 bases, leaving 10 bases between the germline ends. The germline CDR1 and CDR2 sequences are SGHAT and FQNNGV. This CDR3 spans 14 amino acids. The CDR3 region is CASSLRLSNYGYTF. The DNA read from the CDR3 is TGTGCCAGCAGCTTGAGACTCTCCAACTATGGC.

This clone was observed at least ten times. From the germline J gene comes the end of the CDR3, since the read stops 3 residues before it. This chain links TRBV7-9 with TRBJ1-4; D perhaps matches TRBD1 (5 bases). This CDR3 has 15 residues. Per the germline V gene, CDR1 is SEHNR and CDR2 is FQNEAQ (reference sequence). Trimming cost V 4 bases and J 7 bases, with 16 bases left between them. CDR3 DNA, as far as it was read: TGTGCCAGCAGCTCGAGTCGGGGGATAGGTGAAAAA. It yields the protein CASSSSRGIGEK. The whole CDR3 sequence is CASSSSRGIGEKLFF.

This clone was found a few times. The read halts 3 residues ahead of the CDR3 end, with the missing end drawn from the germline J gene. V and J are TRBV2 and TRBJ1-3, with 9 bases that match TRBD1. Germline CDR1 is SNHLY and CDR2 is FYNNEI. The length of the CDR3 is 17 residues. Trimming cost V 3 bases and J 3 bases; bases outside gene matches: 9. The CDR3 bases that were read are TGTGCCAGCAGTGACAATAGGGACAGGGATTTTGGAAACACC. Translation: CASSDNRDRDFGNT. The CDR3 reads in full as CASSDNRDRDFGNTIYF.

In this sample, this clone turned up many times. The CDR3 extends 3 residues past the end of the read, so its final part is completed from the germline J gene. V gene TRBV20-1 combines with J gene TRBJ2-6; D is perhaps TRBD1 (5 bases). Trimming took off 3 bases at V and 2 bases at J, with 11 bases between the two ends. Germline assignment: CDR1 DFQATT and CDR2 SNEGSKA (reference sequence). The CDR3 has 15 amino acids. The part of the CDR3 DNA that was read is TGCAGTGCTAGTGCCCCAGGGACTGGGGCCAACGTC. Its translation is CSASAPGTGANV. The CDR3 as a whole reads CSASAPGTGANVLTF.

This clone was found many times. The read falls 3 residues short of the CDR3 end, and the missing part is taken from the germline J gene. V is TRBV5-4 and J is TRBJ2-2; the match to TRBD1 covers 7 bases. CDR1 is SGHNT, CDR2 YYREEE, per germline (reference sequence). The CDR3 is 16 residues long. The V and J ends lost 3 bases and 2 bases, in that order; junction bases with no gene match: 7. Incomplete CDR3 DNA: TGTGCCAGCAGCTCGATTCCAGGGGGAAACACCGGGGAG. Encoded protein: CASSSIPGGNTGE. The whole CDR3 reads CASSSIPGGNTGELFF. Looking up the rest from reference TRBV5-4 and TRBJ2-2 gives the full variable domain: ETGVTQSPTHLIKTRGQQVTLRCSSQSGHNTVSWYQQALGQGPQFIFQYYREEENGRGNFPPRFSGLQFPNYSSELNVNALELDDSALYLCASSSIPGGNTGELFFGEGSRLTVL.

At least ten counts were recorded for this clone. With the read ending 3 residues before the CDR3 end, the germline J gene is used to fill in that end. The chain joins TRBV20-1 to TRBJ1-2, with D maybe TRBD1 (5 bases). This CDR3 has 13 residues. The germline V gene encodes CDR1 DFQATT and CDR2 SNEGSKA (reference sequence). Incomplete CDR3 DNA: TGCAGTGCTAGAAAGGTCAGGGTGGAAGGC. Amino acids: CSARKVRVEG. The entire CDR3 sequence reads CSARKVRVEGYTF.

This clone was observed at least ten times. Read data end 3 residues before the CDR3 end; the end is taken from the germline J gene. The genes are TRBV7-2 and TRBJ2-1; 9 bases map to TRBD2. Germline CDR1 reads SGHTA; CDR2 reads FQGNSA. This CDR3 has 15 residues. Unmatched junction bases numbered 5, after V lost 1 base and J lost 7 bases. Incomplete CDR3 DNA: TGTGCCAGCAGCTTAGGACTAGCGGAGACGAATGAG. Its protein is CASSLGLAETNE. The entire CDR3 sequence reads CASSLGLAETNEQFF. The full variable domain, its missing parts supplied by reference TRBV7-2 and TRBJ2-1, is GAGVSQSPSNKVTEKGKDVELRCDPISGHTALYWYRQSLGQGLEFLIYFQGNSAPDKSGLPSDRFSAERTGGSVSTLTIQRTQQEDSAVYLCASSLGLAETNEQFFGPGTRLTVL.

This clone was recorded at least ten times. The read halts 3 residues ahead of the CDR3 end, with the missing end drawn from the germline J gene. The chain carries TRBV4-2 and TRBJ1-1, with TRBD1 matching 7 bases. Looked up from germline, CDR1 is LGHNA and CDR2 is YNFKEQ. The CDR3 consists of 15 residues. Trimming at V came to 2 bases and at J to 4 bases, leaving 7 bases not matched to a gene. Incomplete CDR3 DNA: TGTGCCAGCAGCCAAACCCACAGGGGTACCACTGAA. The encoded protein is CASSQTHRGTTE. The CDR3 in its entirety is CASSQTHRGTTEAFF.

This clone was seen ten or more times. The DNA ends 3 residues before the CDR3 does, and the rest of the CDR3 is filled in from the germline J gene. The V call is TRBV6-2 or TRBV6-3, the J call TRBJ2-7, with a tentative D call TRBD1 (5 bases). Deletions cut 0 bases from V and 3 bases from J, with 6 bases between. CDR1 and CDR2 from the germline V gene are MNHEY and SVGEGT. The CDR3 has 13 residues. The CDR3 loop is CASSYSTGYEQYF. The sequenced CDR3 bases are TGTGCCAGCAGTTACTCCACAGGCTACGAG.